The T cell receptor beta chain under discussion was sequenced for a study of T-cell memory formation after mild COVID-19. Whole-study results and caveats: Prior to infection, memory already included some responding clones, suggesting cross-reactive memory joined. Contracting CD8+ clones were enriched in EMRA, CD4+ mainly in CM and EM.

Germline loops: CDR1 SGDLS, CDR2 YYNGEE. This CDR3 region has 14 residues. V was clipped by 3 bases and J by 3 bases; unmatched bases: 4. In this sample, this clonotype turned up many times. Its specificity is not known. TCRdb used MiXCR to reprocess the 5' RACE reads, holding one entry per CDR3 protein. The sample consists of approximately 290,000 distinct CDR3 sequences, more than 15% of them appearing once. V is TRBV9 and J is TRBJ2-3; 7 bases map to TRBD2. The clonotype was recovered from a man younger than 35 who had mild COVID-19 (a few samples of this study predate the infection). Cell type and time point are not known. The sequenced sample consisted of PBMCs or a T cell subset sorted from them (not recorded which). As DNA, the CDR3 is TGTGCCAGCAGCGCAGCGGGATCTACAGATACGCAGTATTTT. Its translation: CASSAAGSTDTQYF.